This T cell receptor beta chain was obtained from a study of response to subunit inactivated influenza vaccine. Overall study results and limits: Authors suggested each seasonal flu vaccination may recruit only limited numbers of new T cells.

The V gene end was trimmed by 6 bases and the J gene end by 2 bases; junction bases not matched to a gene: 8. The V gene's germline CDR1 is SQVTM and CDR2 ANQGSEA. The CDR3 spans 15 residues. TCRdb used MiXCR to reprocess the RT-PCR reads, holding one entry per CDR3 protein. In the table there are about 190,000 distinct CDR3 sequences, around 15% of which are singletons. This clonotype came up many times. Its specificity is not known. The sequences come from CD8+ T cells sorted from PBMCs, collected less than 6 days after vaccination. The V call is TRBV29-1, the J call TRBJ2-1; 9 bases map to TRBD1. This receptor was taken from a man aged 50-60 years who received an inactivated influenza vaccine. In DNA, the CDR3 is TGCAGCGTGGACCGTAGGGACAGGGCCTACAATGAGCAGTTCTTC. It specifies CSVDRRDRAYNEQFF.